The sequence of this T cell receptor beta chain was determined in a study of blood T cell repertoires in COVID-19. Study as a whole: Collection of acute and convalescent COVID-19 samples took place in the United States, Italy and Spain.

Original methodology: Estimates of nucleated cell counts were drawn from the amplification of reference gene primers. Some clones are missing from TCRdb's copy, which holds only in-frame ones; the method was immunoSEQ multiplex PCR. V, J and clone size were drawn from that table, and D and trimming were deduced from the DNA. The sample consists of 250,000 to 300,000 clones, 70% to 90% of them appearing once. Study members were between about 18 and 100 years old and lived in 20 to 30 US regions. Participant reports of clinical history set cohort assignment. This clone has just a few counts. Germline values: CDR1 SGHVS, CDR2 FNYEAQ. Trimming cost V 5 bases and J 5 bases; bases outside gene matches: 7. CDR3 length: 16 amino acids.

This receptor was obtained from a woman aged 45 to 65 who had recovered from COVID-19. This chain connects TRBV7-6 to TRBJ2-3, with TRBD2 matching over 13 bases. Sequencing was done on a sample of PBMCs or T cells enriched from blood (not recorded which). The chain's CDR3 is CASSLGLAGVGDTQYF. For the CDR3, the DNA is TGTGCCAGCAGCCTTGGACTAGCGGGAGTAGGAGATACGCAGTATTTT.